The 31 T cell receptor beta chains presented below share a single source sample, sequenced in a study of shared clonotypes between healthy human individuals. The table came from immunoSEQ multiplex PCR; TCRdb's copy has only in-frame clones and leaves some out. The profile shows around 2,000,000 clones, 85% to 95% of them singletons. The sequenced sample consisted of naive CD4+ T cells sorted from blood. Regarding subset: CD45RA+ positively selected. The receptors here all came from a man aged 18-30 years in good health.

The chain couples TRBV23-1 to TRBJ2-1, with 8 bases fitting TRBD2. TRBV23-1 is an ORF; its function is uncertain. The CDR3 covers 17 residues. Unmatched junction bases numbered 13, after V lost 3 bases and J lost 6 bases. The CDR3 nucleotides read TGCGCCAGCAGTCAGCCTGGGCGGGGGGCCTCCAGCAATGAGCAGTTCTTC. It encodes CASSQPGRGASSNEQFF.

The rearrangement uses TRBV2 and TRBJ1-5; D not resolved. V shed 7 bases and J shed 6 bases, with 16 bases lying between them. Germline lookup yields CDR1 SNHLY and CDR2 FYNNEI. This CDR3 has 14 residues. The CDR3 spells CASNYGVLGQPQHF. The CDR3 DNA sequence: TGTGCCAGCAATTACGGTGTTTTGGGTCAGCCCCAGCATTTT.

This chain links TRBV30 with TRBJ2-1, with D tentatively TRBD1 (5 bases). Trimming shortened V by 1 base and J by 2 bases, and 6 bases separated the two germline ends. CDR1 and CDR2 (germline): GTSNPN, SVGIG (reference sequence). There are 13 residues in the CDR3. CDR3 bases: TGTGCCTGGAGTGGGACAACCTACAATGAGCAGTTCTTC. It codes for CAWSGTTYNEQFF.

The J gene is TRBJ2-7, the V gene TRBV11-2; no reliable D call. Trimming took 4 bases from V and 2 from J, leaving 12 bases between them. Germline CDR1 and CDR2: SGHAT and FQNNGV. The CDR3 covers 14 residues. The DNA for the CDR3 is TGTGCCAGCAGCTCCCGACCCAAACCCTACGAGCAGTACTTC. The encoded protein is CASSSRPKPYEQYF.

The chain couples TRBV29-1 to TRBJ1-1; D is unresolved. V was shortened by 2 bases and J by 1 base, with 5 bases between the two germline ends. Germline-derived CDR1 and CDR2 are SQVTM and ANQGSEA. The CDR3 is made up of 12 amino acids. CDR3 nucleotides: TGCAGCGTTGAAAGGACGAACACTGAAGCTTTCTTT. Its protein is CSVERTNTEAFF.

This clone is a singleton in its sample. The rearrangement links TRBV5-1 to TRBJ2-7; the D gene is possibly TRBD2 (5 bases). The germline CDR1 and CDR2 sequences are SGHRS and YFSETQ. CDR3 length: 12 amino acids. V was shortened by 7 bases and J by 1 base, with 9 bases between the two germline ends. CDR3 nucleotide sequence: TGCGCCAGCGCCGAGGGTTCCTACGAGCAGTACTTC. Its protein product is CASAEGSYEQYF. Based on the CDR3 plus reference TRBV5-1 and TRBJ2-7, the full variable domain is KAGVTQTPRYLIKTRGQQVTLSCSPISGHRSVSWYQQTPGQGLQFLFEYFSETQRNKGNFPGRFSGRQFSNSRSEMNVSTLELGDSALYLCASAEGSYEQYFGPGTRLTVT.

As to this clone: A single base separates this from a much larger clone, so it may be a read error. The sample has other DNA sequences that encode this CDR3 too. The V gene is TRBV5-1, the J gene TRBJ2-7; D may be TRBD1 (6 bases). The CDR3 loop spans 15 amino acids. The V gene lost 1 base and the J gene lost 3 bases, with 14 bases spanning the gap. Germline CDR1 SGHRS, CDR2 YFSETQ. CDR3 sequence reads: CASSLNLDRIYEQYF. For the CDR3, the DNA is TGCGCCAGCAGCTTGAATTTAGACAGGATCTACGAGCAGTACTTC.

CDR3 DNA: TGTGCCAGCAGCTTAGGGCGGGATACCTCCTACGAGCAGTACTTC. Its protein is CASSLGRDTSYEQYF. The gene calls are TRBV7-2 and TRBJ2-7; tentatively, D is TRBD2 (6 bases). This CDR3 contains 15 residues. The V gene lost 1 base and the J gene lost 0 bases, with 10 bases spanning the gap. Germline V CDR1 and CDR2: SGHTA, FQGNSA.

The sample holds a few counts of this clone. The chain links TRBV18 to TRBJ2-5, with D hard to call. The CDR3 is 14 amino acids. Deletions cut 2 bases from V and 4 bases from J, with 11 bases between. Germline lookup yields CDR1 KGHSH and CDR2 LQKENI. The CDR3 DNA reads TGTGCCAGCTCACCATTGGGTCTGGCAGAGACCCAGTACTTC. It encodes CASSPLGLAETQYF.

Points on this clone: Other DNA sequences in the sample encode the same CDR3. The J gene is TRBJ2-1, the V gene TRBV7-2, with TRBD1 as a possible D gene (6 bases). CDR1 and CDR2 (germline): SGHTA, FQGNSA. The CDR3 spans 15 residues. V dropped 1 base and J dropped 4 bases, with 11 bases sitting between them. The CDR3 coding sequence is TGTGCCAGCAGCTTAGGGCAGGGGTCATACAATGAGCAGTTCTTC. Translated: CASSLGQGSYNEQFF.

V gene TRBV28 combines with J gene TRBJ1-4; tentative D call: TRBD1 (6 bases). The germline V gene has CDR1 MDHEN and CDR2 SYDVKM. V was clipped by 7 bases and J by 8 bases, with 17 bases between them. This CDR3 contains 14 residues. The CDR3, as DNA: TGTGCCAGCACGAGCCGGGGGGCCAGAGAAAAACTGTTTTTT. Amino acid sequence: CASTSRGAREKLFF. Full variable domain (outside the CDR3, taken from reference TRBV28 and TRBJ1-4): DVKVTQSSRYLVKRTGEKVFLECVQDMDHENMFWYRQDPGLGLRLIYFSYDVKMKEKGDIPEGYSVSREKKERFSLILESASTNQTSMYLCASTSRGAREKLFFGSGTQLSVL.

This chain joins TRBV6-6 and TRBJ1-5; no reliable D call. Trimming removed 7 bases at V and 0 bases at J, with 7 bases between. The CDR3 sequence is 13 residues long. Germline V gene sequence: CDR1 MNHNY, CDR2 SVGAGI (reference sequence). The CDR3 coding sequence is TGTGCCAGCATACGGTATAGCAATCAGCCCCAGCATTTT. Amino acids: CASIRYSNQPQHF.

As regards this clone: Since a much larger clone is just one base distant, this may be a read error. The final CDR3 position lacks the conserved phenylalanine or tryptophan, pointing to a likely read error. The V and J genes are TRBV6-1 and TRBJ2-7; 8 nucleotides line up with TRBD2. The CDR3 is 14 residues long. The germline V gene has CDR1 MNHNS and CDR2 SASEGT. J was trimmed by 3 bases and V by 8 bases; bases with no gene match: 9. The CDR3 here is CASGNSGGGYEQYL. CDR3 DNA: TGTGCCAGCGGTAACAGCGGGGGTGGCTACGAGCAGTACCTC.

The V call is TRBV9, the J call TRBJ1-6; D remains ambiguous. Trimming took 3 bases from V and 2 from J, leaving 9 bases between them. The CDR3 has 15 amino acids. The germline gives CDR1 SGDLS, CDR2 YYNGEE. The CDR3 coding sequence is TGTGCCAGCAGCGGGACGGCCCCCTATAATTCACCCCTCCACTTT. As protein: CASSGTAPYNSPLHF.

The chain links TRBV5-1 to TRBJ2-6; TRBD1 aligns across 8 bases. CDR1 and CDR2 (germline): SGHRS, YFSETQ. The ends lost 2 bases at V and 1 base at J; junction bases unmatched: 8. There are 18 residues in the CDR3. The CDR3 DNA reads TGCGCCAGCAGCTTAATCGGGACAGGACCATCTGGGGCCAACGTCCTGACTTTC. Translation gives CASSLIGTGPSGANVLTF.

As concerns this clone: Other DNA variants within this sample encode the same CDR3. The chain uses TRBV28 and TRBJ2-7; D perhaps matches TRBD2 (7 bases). The germline V gene encodes CDR1 MDHEN and CDR2 SYDVKM. This CDR3 is 15 amino acids long. The germline V and J ends were trimmed by 2 bases and 0 bases, with 11 bases remaining between them. The CDR3 spells CASSLGGATSYEQYF. The DNA of the CDR3 is TGTGCCAGCAGTTTAGGGGGGGCGACCTCCTACGAGCAGTACTTC.

This chain connects TRBV10-1 to TRBJ2-7; D remains unclear. The V gene's germline CDR1 is WNHNN and CDR2 SYGVQD (reference sequence). V lost 5 bases and J 0 bases, leaving 14 bases between the germline ends. This CDR3 is 15 amino acids long. The CDR3, as DNA: TGCGCCAGCAGTTTTGGGTCAACATTCTCCTACGAGCAGTACTTC. This gives the protein CASSFGSTFSYEQYF.

The gene calls are TRBV2 and TRBJ1-3, with D maybe TRBD1 (5 bases). CDR3 length equals 15 residues. V shed 10 bases and J shed 2 bases, with 18 bases lying between them. Germline CDR1 reads SNHLY; CDR2 reads FYNNEI. The CDR3 coding sequence is TGTGCCAATGGGCAGGGCCTCGCCACTGGAAACACCATATATTTT. Translating gives CANGQGLATGNTIYF. The whole variable domain, filled in from reference TRBV2 and TRBJ1-3, reads EPEVTQTPSHQVTQMGQEVILRCVPISNHLYFYWYRQILGQKVEFLVSFYNNEISEKSEIFDDQFSVERPDGSNFTLKIRSTKLEDSAMYFCANGQGLATGNTIYFGEGSWLTVV.

The chain employs TRBV5-1 and TRBJ2-5; TRBD2 matches at 7 bases. The CDR3 consists of 15 residues. The germline CDR1 and CDR2 sequences are SGHRS and YFSETQ. V dropped 2 bases and J dropped 4; count of bases not matched to a gene: 8. Here the CDR3 reads CASSLSGGGIETQYF. CDR3 nucleotides: TGCGCCAGCAGCTTATCAGGCGGGGGAATAGAGACCCAGTACTTC.

CDR3 in DNA: TGTGCCAGCAGCCAAGATCGTCAGGTTTCCGAGCAGTACTTC. Its protein is CASSQDRQVSEQYF. The chain combines TRBV4-2 with TRBJ2-7; D unclear. The CDR3 consists of 14 residues. Germline V CDR1 and CDR2: LGHNA, YNFKEQ. Trimming left V 0 bases short and J 6 bases short, with 12 bases between.

This clone appeared a single time. The V gene is TRBV30, the J gene TRBJ1-2; weak D call: TRBD1 (6 bases). Germline-derived CDR1 and CDR2 are GTSNPN and SVGIG (reference sequence). Trimming took off 2 bases at V and 5 bases at J, with 15 bases between the two ends. CDR3 length equals 14 residues. In nucleotides, the CDR3 is TGTGCCTGGAGTCGGGGGGGCAATTGGTATGGCTACACCTTC. This sequence encodes CAWSRGGNWYGYTF.

With regard to this clone: The same CDR3 can be traced to other DNA sequences in this sample. This chain connects TRBV18 to TRBJ1-5, with D perhaps TRBD1 (5 bases). Germline V gene data show CDR1 as KGHSH and CDR2 as LQKENI. CDR3 length: 13 residues. Trimming took off 3 bases at V and 4 bases at J, with 7 bases between the two ends. CDR3 DNA: TGTGCCAGCTCACCGGGGCCAAATCAGCCCCAGCATTTT. Translation: CASSPGPNQPQHF.

A single count supports this clone. The chain links TRBV30 to TRBJ1-5; 7 nucleotides agree with TRBD1. The germline V gene has CDR1 GTSNPN and CDR2 SVGIG (reference sequence). The CDR3 totals 13 residues. J gave up 4 bases and V 5 bases, and 5 bases lay outside the gene matches. CDR3 bases: TGTGCCTGGGGCAACAGGGGAAATCAGCCCCAGCATTTT. This sequence encodes CAWGNRGNQPQHF.

The chain has TRBV30 and TRBJ2-3, with D unresolved. V lost 0 bases to trimming and J lost 4 bases, with 8 bases between them. This CDR3 has 13 residues. The V gene's germline CDR1 is GTSNPN and CDR2 SVGIG (reference sequence). The CDR3 DNA reads as TGTGCCTGGAGTGTAAAAGGGTCAGATACGCAGTATTTT. Translation gives CAWSVKGSDTQYF.

J is TRBJ1-2 and V is TRBV7-9; D is perhaps TRBD1 (5 bases). V gave up 1 base and J gave up 4 bases, with 16 bases separating them. Germline CDR1 SEHNR, CDR2 FQNEAQ (reference sequence). The CDR3 is 16 amino acids. The CDR3 loop is CASSLGGTLGIYGYTF. The CDR3 DNA sequence: TGTGCCAGCAGCTTAGGCGGGACTCTGGGGATCTATGGCTACACCTTC.

The V gene is TRBV2, the J gene TRBJ1-4; no reliable D call. The V gene lost 8 bases and the J gene lost 5 bases, with 18 bases spanning the gap. Germline V gene sequence: CDR1 SNHLY, CDR2 FYNNEI. This CDR3 is built from 15 residues. The CDR3, as DNA: TGTGCCAGCCAGCTGGAGTTCGGTAAAAATGAAAAACTGTTTTTT. The encoded protein is CASQLEFGKNEKLFF.

V and J are TRBV6-1 and TRBJ2-1; 10 bases align to TRBD2. V was clipped by 4 bases and J by 3 bases; unmatched bases: 3. The length of the CDR3 is 15 residues. The germline V gene has CDR1 MNHNS and CDR2 SASEGT. As DNA, the CDR3 is TGTGCCAGCAGTGGTAGCGGGGGGTACTACAATGAGCAGTTCTTC. Its protein is CASSGSGGYYNEQFF.

The rearrangement uses TRBV18 and TRBJ2-7; 11 nucleotides match TRBD2. V gave up 2 bases and J gave up 5 bases; unmatched junction bases: 8. The CDR3 contains 16 residues. The germline gives CDR1 KGHSH, CDR2 LQKENI. CDR3 DNA sequence: TGTGCCAGCTCACCAAGGTCGAAGACTAGCGGGAACGAGCAGTACTTC. Protein product: CASSPRSKTSGNEQYF. Drawing the rest from reference TRBV18 and TRBJ2-7, the complete variable domain is NAGVMQNPRHLVRRRGQEARLRCSPMKGHSHVYWYRQLPEEGLKFMVYLQKENIIDESGMPKERFSAEFPKEGPSILRIQQVVRGDSAAYFCASSPRSKTSGNEQYFGPGTRLTVT.

This chain links TRBV9 with TRBJ2-2; the match to TRBD1 covers 10 bases. V was pared by 0 bases and J by 4 bases, with 6 bases of the junction left unmatched. Germline CDR1 SGDLS, CDR2 YYNGEE. This CDR3 is 17 amino acids long. CDR3 loop: CASSVATGTGATGELFF. The CDR3 DNA sequence: TGTGCCAGCAGCGTAGCTACTGGGACAGGGGCCACCGGGGAGCTGTTTTTT.

The CDR3 spells CASRVTGQNTGELFF. CDR3 nucleotide sequence: TGTGCCAGCAGGGTGACAGGCCAAAACACCGGGGAGCTGTTTTTT. The gene calls are TRBV2 and TRBJ2-2; possibly TRBD1 for D (6 bases). V was shortened by 6 bases and J by 2 bases, with 13 bases between the two germline ends. The CDR3 totals 15 residues. Germline CDR1 is SNHLY and CDR2 is FYNNEI.

This chain joins TRBV5-1 and TRBJ1-1; D perhaps matches TRBD1 (5 bases). CDR3 length equals 15 residues. Germline loops: CDR1 SGHRS, CDR2 YFSETQ. V shed 3 bases and J shed 1 base, with 13 bases lying between them. CDR3 sequence: CASSSQGGWNTEAFF. The DNA of the CDR3 is TGCGCCAGCAGCTCCCAGGGAGGGTGGAACACTGAAGCTTTCTTT.